The T cell receptor (beta chain) described here comes from a study of regulatory T cells in long-lasting Graves disease. Study findings and constraints: Preferential use of TRBV28, TRBJ1-2 and TRBJ2-5 was seen in persistent disease.

Per germline, CDR1 SGHRS and CDR2 YFSETQ. The V and J ends lost 3 bases and 6 bases, in that order; junction bases with no gene match: 13. This CDR3 is 16 amino acids long. For TCR beta, libraries came from iRepertoire HTBI primers and Arm-PCR of CDR3 regions. Each CDR3 protein is one row after TCRdb ran MiXCR on the multiplex PCR reads. The sample carries about 500,000 distinct CDR3 sequences, more than 10% recorded once. Many counts were recorded for this clonotype. Its target is unknown. Stated time point: newly diagnosed GD, antithyroid drugs for less than 3 months. Generation of the TCR library employed RNA extracted from PBMCs. As a group, patients came from one endocrinology department in Xi'an, China. These data were also reused for a study on T cells in Graves' hyperthyroidism and ophthalmopathy. From that study: Hyperthyroidism patients were newly diagnosed, had disease duration under 2 months, and were aged 18 to 65 years. In the blood, most expanded thyroid clonotypes above 0.001 appeared as well.

This chain links TRBV5-1 with TRBJ2-7; 9 bases fit TRBD2. Sequencing was performed on peripheral blood mononuclear cells (PBMCs), taken at new diagnosis, from a patient treated with antithyroid drugs. The receptor's source is a young woman with Graves disease. CDR3 sequence reads: CASSSAGLARGGEQYF. CDR3 in DNA: TGCGCCAGCAGCTCAGCGGGACTAGCCCGGGGAGGCGAGCAGTACTTC.